Listed below are T cell receptor beta chains from one sample, sequenced in a study of Ad26.COV2.S vaccination and SARS-CoV-2 variants. Sequenced by immunoSEQ multiplex PCR; TCRdb stores in-frame clones only, minus some. The sample contains about 350,000 clones, 88% of which appear only once. The material sequenced was peripheral blood, taken in a trial of Ad26.COV2.S vaccine versus placebo. The origin of the receptors is a person between 18 and 65 years old who received the Ad26.COV2.S COVID-19 vaccine or a placebo. Each CDR3 is given with its conserved first and last residue. Fields, in order: J gene, V gene, CDR3 protein.

TRBJ1-1 TRBV20-1 CSANPEQAFF
TRBJ1-5 TRBV30 CAWSDGDTRHF
TRBJ2-5 TRBV5-4 CASSQGQPQETQYF
TRBJ2-1 TRBV6-2/TRBV6-3 CASSQSSGRGDNEQFF
TRBJ2-3 TRBV15 CATSRDTLAADTQYF
TRBJ1-3 TRBV6-5 CASSYSERFGNTIYF
TRBJ2-7 TRBV6-5 CASSTPYEQYF
TRBJ2-3 TRBV24-1 CATSPGLVTDTQYF
TRBJ2-2 TRBV7-3 CASSSLGGPDTGELFF
TRBJ2-3 TRBV9 CASSSVGLAGEYTQYF
TRBJ2-2 TRBV5-1 CASSSGLAGGGELFF
TRBJ2-1 TRBV7-3 CASSLTGTGTYNEQFF
TRBJ1-2 TRBV6-6 CASTERGPYGYTF
TRBJ2-3 TRBV27 CASSLEAGKDTQYF
TRBJ1-4 TRBV11-2 CASSLVTGWNEKLFF